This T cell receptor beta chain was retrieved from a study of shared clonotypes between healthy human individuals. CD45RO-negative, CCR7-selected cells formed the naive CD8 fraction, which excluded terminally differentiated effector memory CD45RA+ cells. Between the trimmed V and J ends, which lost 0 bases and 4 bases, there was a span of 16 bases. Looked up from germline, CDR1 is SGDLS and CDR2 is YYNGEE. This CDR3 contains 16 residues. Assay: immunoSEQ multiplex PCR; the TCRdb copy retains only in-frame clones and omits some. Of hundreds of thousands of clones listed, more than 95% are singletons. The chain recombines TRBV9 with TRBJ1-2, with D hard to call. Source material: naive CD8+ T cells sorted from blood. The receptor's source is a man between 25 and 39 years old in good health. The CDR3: CASSVGGTEMGYGYTF. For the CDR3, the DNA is TGTGCCAGCAGCGTAGGAGGAACAGAAATGGGCTATGGCTACACCTTC.